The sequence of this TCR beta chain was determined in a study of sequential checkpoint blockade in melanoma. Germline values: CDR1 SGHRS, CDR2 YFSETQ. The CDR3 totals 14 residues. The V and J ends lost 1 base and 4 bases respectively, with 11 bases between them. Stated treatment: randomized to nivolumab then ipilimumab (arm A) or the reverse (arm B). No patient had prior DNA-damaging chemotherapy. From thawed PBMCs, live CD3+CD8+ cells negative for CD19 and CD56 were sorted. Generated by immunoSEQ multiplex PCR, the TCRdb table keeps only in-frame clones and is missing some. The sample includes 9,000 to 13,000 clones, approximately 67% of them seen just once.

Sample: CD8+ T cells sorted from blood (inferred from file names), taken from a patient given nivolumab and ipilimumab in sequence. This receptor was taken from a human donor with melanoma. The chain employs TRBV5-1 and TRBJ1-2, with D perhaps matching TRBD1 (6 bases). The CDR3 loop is CASSLTGIGYGYTF. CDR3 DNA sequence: TGCGCCAGCAGCTTGACAGGGATCGGCTATGGCTACACCTTC.